This TCR beta chain was retrieved from a study of shared clonotypes between healthy human individuals. Looked up from germline, CDR1 is SGHAT and CDR2 is FQNNGV. V was pared by 0 bases and J by 8 bases, with 9 bases of the junction left unmatched. The CDR3 has 16 residues. TCRdb keeps only in-frame clones here, not all; method: immunoSEQ multiplex PCR. The sample contains about 2 million clones, about 95% of which appear only once. Sample: naive CD4+ T cells sorted from blood. Subset of the sample: CD45RA+ positively selected. This sequence joins TRBV11-2 and TRBJ1-4, with TRBD1 matching 7 bases. The sequence came from a man between 18 and 29 years old in good health. This CDR3 reads CASSLDTTAGGEKLFF. The DNA for the CDR3 is TGTGCCAGCAGCTTAGATACGACGGCAGGGGGAGAAAAACTGTTTTTT.